A single sample gave rise to the 14 T cell receptor beta chains below, sequenced in a study of response to subunit inactivated influenza vaccine. Each CDR3 protein is one row after TCRdb ran MiXCR on the RT-PCR reads. The table includes some 640,000 distinct CDR3 sequences, roughly 13% detected once. Sequenced here: PBMCs from blood, sampled less than 15 days before vaccination. Receptor source: a man in his fifties who received an inactivated influenza vaccine.

This clonotype was picked up a small number of times. The chain joins TRBV6-1 to TRBJ1-5; no definite D call. V dropped 6 bases and J dropped 2 bases, with 23 bases sitting between them. Germline V gene lookup returns CDR1 MNHNS and CDR2 SASEGT. The CDR3 has 18 residues. The CDR3 region has the DNA TGTGCCAGCAGAGCAAACAGATATGGAGGGCCGGGCAATCAGCCCCAGCATTTT. Encoded protein: CASRANRYGGPGNQPQHF.

This clonotype has a handful of counts. An end of the junction differs from the germline gene, which may be a read error. This sequence joins TRBV24-1 and TRBJ1-1; no definite D call. This CDR3 contains 11 residues. CDR1 and CDR2 from the germline V gene are KGHDR and SFDVKD. CDR3 coding DNA: TGTGCCACCAGTGAAGGCACAAGCTTCATCTTT. The encoded protein is CATSEGTSFIF.

This clonotype was found a few times. The CDR3: CASSFRTSGRAEETQYF. In DNA form, the CDR3 reads TGTGCCAGCAGCTTTCGGACTAGCGGGAGGGCCGAAGAGACCCAGTACTTC. The gene calls are TRBV13 and TRBJ2-5; 15 positions agree with TRBD2. This CDR3 has 17 amino acids. V dropped 3 bases and J dropped 3; count of bases not matched to a gene: 5. Per the germline V gene, CDR1 is PRHDT and CDR2 is FYEKMQ (reference sequence). Variable domain in full (rest from reference TRBV13 and TRBJ2-5): AAGVIQSPRHLIKEKRETATLKCYPIPRHDTVYWYQQGPGQDPQFLISFYEKMQSDKGSIPDRFSAQQFSDYHSELNMSSLELGDSALYFCASSFRTSGRAEETQYFGPGTRLLVL.

The chain combines TRBV27 with TRBJ2-3; a possible D gene is TRBD2 (6 bases). The germline V gene encodes CDR1 MNHEY and CDR2 SMNVEV (reference sequence). Trimming cost V 4 bases and J 2 bases, with 10 bases left between them. The length of the CDR3 is 14 residues. The CDR3 nucleotides read TGTGCCAGCAGTTGGGGGGTCCACACAGATACGCAGTATTTT. Its protein is CASSWGVHTDTQYF.

This clonotype was counted only a few times. The chain recombines TRBV12-3 or TRBV12-4 with TRBJ1-1; tentative D call: TRBD1 (6 bases). V was cut by 5 bases and J by 4 bases, with 11 bases left in between. This CDR3 region has 13 residues. CDR3 nucleotide sequence: TGTGCCAGCAGTCCAGGGGACACCACTGAAGCTTTCTTT. It is translated as CASSPGDTTEAFF.

This chain links TRBV18 with TRBJ2-2; D is perhaps TRBD2 (5 bases). Germline V gives CDR1 KGHSH, CDR2 LQKENI. V dropped 2 bases and J dropped 0 bases, with 16 bases sitting between them. The CDR3 contains 18 residues. CDR3 nucleotides: TGTGCCAGCTCACCATACAGAGGGCGGACTGCGAACACCGGGGAGCTGTTTTTT. Translated: CASSPYRGRTANTGELFF. The variable domain in full, completed from reference TRBV18 and TRBJ2-2, reads NAGVMQNPRHLVRRRGQEARLRCSPMKGHSHVYWYRQLPEEGLKFMVYLQKENIIDESGMPKERFSAEFPKEGPSILRIQQVVRGDSAAYFCASSPYRGRTANTGELFFGEGSRLTVL.

A few counts support this clonotype. This chain links TRBV4-2 with TRBJ1-2; tentatively, D is TRBD1 (6 bases). Between the trimmed V and J ends, which lost 4 bases and 3 bases, there was a span of 18 bases. The CDR3 extends over 16 amino acids. Germline-derived CDR1 and CDR2 are LGHNA and YNFKEQ. Here the CDR3 reads CASSPSEQGTHYGYTF. The CDR3 DNA reads as TGTGCCAGCAGCCCCTCAGAACAGGGAACCCACTATGGCTACACCTTC.

This clonotype was counted a few times. V is TRBV27 and J is TRBJ1-1; no clear D. CDR1 MNHEY and CDR2 SMNVEV come from the germline V gene (reference sequence). V was trimmed by 3 bases and J by 5 bases, leaving 19 bases between them. The CDR3 consists of 16 residues. CDR3 region: CASSFLGSGLGTEAFF. The CDR3 DNA sequence: TGTGCCAGCAGTTTTCTTGGTTCTGGGCTAGGAACTGAAGCTTTCTTT.

This clonotype was counted a few times. The V and J genes are TRBV4-1 and TRBJ2-1; TRBD2 agrees at 8 bases. Losses at the gene ends were 0 bases for V and 7 bases for J; bases not matched to a gene: 8. The CDR3 spans 16 residues. Germline loops: CDR1 MGHRA, CDR2 YSYEKL. The CDR3, as DNA: TGCGCCAGCAGCCAAGATCGAACTAGCGGTTGGAATGAGCAGTTCTTC. This sequence encodes CASSQDRTSGWNEQFF.

The chain combines TRBV6-1 with TRBJ1-6, with 7 positions matching TRBD1. The CDR3 sequence is 17 residues long. J lost 3 bases, V lost 5 bases, and 10 bases had no gene match. The germline V gene has CDR1 MNHNS and CDR2 SASEGT. CDR3 protein: CASSPRAGGYYNSPLHF. CDR3 nucleotides: TGTGCCAGCAGTCCTCGGGCAGGGGGATACTATAATTCACCCCTCCACTTT.

This clonotype was detected many times. V and J are TRBV28 and TRBJ2-2; no firm D call. The CDR3 length is 12 residues. CDR1 is MDHEN, CDR2 SYDVKM, per germline. V lost 2 bases and J 6 bases, leaving 4 bases between the germline ends. CDR3 residues: CASSLRAGELFF. In DNA, the CDR3 is TGTGCCAGCAGTTTACGCGCCGGGGAGCTGTTTTTT.

This clonotype was counted a few times. The V gene is TRBV6-2 or TRBV6-3, the J gene TRBJ2-1; 11 bases fit TRBD2. CDR3 length: 22 amino acids. Trimming took 0 bases from V and 0 from J; bases not matched to a gene: 16. The germline CDR1 and CDR2 sequences are MNHEY and SVGEGT. The CDR3 sequence is CASSYSTTLLAGGPTSYNEQFF. The CDR3 nucleotides read TGTGCCAGCAGTTACTCGACCACCCTGCTAGCGGGAGGCCCCACCTCCTACAATGAGCAGTTCTTC.

This clonotype appeared a few times. At one end the junction does not follow the germline gene, possibly because of a read error. The CDR3 reads CASSPGQGVTF. DNA for the CDR3: TGTGCCAGCAGTCCCGGACAGGGAGTAACCTTC. V and J are TRBV6-6 and TRBJ2-7; TRBD1 aligns across 8 bases. Germline V gives CDR1 MNHNY, CDR2 SVGAGI (reference sequence). The CDR3 is 11 residues long.

The table lists this clonotype with a few counts. The CDR3 protein is CASSLLASSPDTQYF. The CDR3 DNA is TGTGCCAGCAGCTTACTAGCGTCGTCTCCAGATACGCAGTATTTT. The chain has TRBV7-9 and TRBJ2-3; D is perhaps TRBD2 (6 bases). Germline CDR1 reads SEHNR; CDR2 reads FQNEAQ (reference sequence). The V end lost 2 bases, the J end lost 4 bases, and 13 bases lay between the germline ends. There are 15 residues in the CDR3.